This T cell receptor (beta chain) emerged from a study of memory CD4+ T cells and cytomegalovirus serostatus. Study in general: Donors were healthy Belgian adults, 10 or so CMV seropositive and about two dozen seronegative.

Study results and caveats: CD4+ memory repertoires contained about two fifths of the roughly 160 reported CMV TCRbeta sequences.

Measured with immunoSEQ multiplex PCR; TCRdb has only the in-frame clones, and not every one. The sample has 55,000 or so clones, around 83% seen once; the top ten hold roughly 1.4%. In the case of this clone: The antigen remains undetermined.

Trimming took off 9 bases at V and 7 bases at J, with 22 bases between the two ends. Germline V gene data show CDR1 as ENHRY and CDR2 as SYGVKD. This CDR3 has 14 amino acids. The sort gate was single viable CD3+CD4+CD8-CD45RO+ cells for memory CD4+ T cells. Serum IgG to CMV pp150, pp28, p38 and p52 defined serostatus. Total CD4+ T cells were enriched by CD4 positive selection. The chain recombines TRBV10-3 with TRBJ2-7; D perhaps matches TRBD1 (6 bases). This sequence originates from an adult in good health and CMV-seropositive. Sequences were obtained from memory CD4+ T cells from blood. The CDR3: CAMAEAGEGGEQYF. The CDR3 DNA follows: TGTGCCATGGCAGAGGCAGGGGAAGGAGGTGAGCAGTACTTC.